Below, 23 T cell receptor beta chains from the same sample are listed, as sequenced in a study of T-cell memory formation after mild COVID-19. TCRdb used MiXCR to reprocess the 5' RACE reads, holding one entry per CDR3 protein. This sample has hundreds of thousands of distinct CDR3 sequences, with about 24% found just once. Sequencing was done on a sample of PBMCs or a T cell subset sorted from them (not recorded which). All receptors derive from an adult woman who had mild COVID-19 (a few samples of this study predate the infection). Cell type and time point are not known.

Here the CDR3 reads CASSQSPSGGDYNEQFF. In DNA, the CDR3 is TGCGCCAGCAGCCAATCACCTAGCGGGGGAGATTACAATGAGCAGTTCTTC. The V and J genes are TRBV4-1 and TRBJ2-1; 10 nucleotides agree with TRBD2. Per the germline V gene, CDR1 is MGHRA and CDR2 is YSYEKL. This CDR3 spans 17 amino acids. The V and J ends lost 2 bases and 4 bases, in that order; junction bases with no gene match: 8.

The chain has TRBV20-1 and TRBJ2-3; 8 bases are a match to TRBD2. V lost 6 bases to trimming and J lost 14 bases; unmatched junction nucleotides: 16. This CDR3 region has 13 residues. The germline V gene has CDR1 DFQATT and CDR2 SNEGSKA (reference sequence). CDR3 region: CSAQVTSGSIPYF. DNA for the CDR3: TGCAGTGCCCAGGTCACGAGCGGGAGTATTCCGTATTTT.

This clonotype appeared a few times. The chain uses TRBV7-2 and TRBJ2-1; TRBD2 matches 9 bases. The CDR3 length is 15 residues. J lost 8 bases, V lost 2 bases, and 7 bases had no gene match. CDR1 is SGHTA and CDR2 is FQGNSA in the germline V gene. CDR3 sequence: CASSLRRGGPYEQFF. The CDR3 DNA is TGTGCCAGCAGCTTAAGGCGGGGGGGCCCCTATGAGCAGTTCTTC.

This clonotype was found a few times. CDR3 loop: CASARQASNQPQHF. The CDR3 DNA reads as TGTGCTTCGGCAAGGCAGGCTAGCAATCAGCCCCAGCATTTT. The V gene is TRBV6-2 or TRBV6-3, the J gene TRBJ1-5; no firm D call. The CDR3 spans 14 residues. Per germline, CDR1 MNHEY and CDR2 SVGEGT.

This clonotype was counted ten times or more. The rearrangement links TRBV12-3 or TRBV12-4 to TRBJ2-1, with no clear D. V was pared by 3 bases and J by 6 bases, with 6 bases between. The CDR3 loop spans 12 amino acids. In DNA form, the CDR3 reads TGTGCCAGCAGTTTCTCCGCCAATGAGCAGTTCTTC. Protein sequence: CASSFSANEQFF.

The V and J genes are TRBV12-5 and TRBJ1-1; 7 bases align to TRBD1. The germline V gene encodes CDR1 LGHNT and CDR2 FRNRAP. V gave up 6 bases and J gave up 7 bases; unmatched junction bases: 14. The CDR3 runs 15 residues. The CDR3 nucleotides are TGTGCTAGTGGCCTCGCTCGGACAGGACCTGTTGAAGCTTTCTTT. Encoded protein: CASGLARTGPVEAFF.

This clonotype was counted a few times. The chain links TRBV3-1 to TRBJ1-2; no reliable D call. Germline CDR1 reads LGHDT; CDR2 reads YNNKEL (reference sequence). CDR3 size: 15 residues. The V and J ends lost 1 base and 8 bases respectively, with 17 bases between them. The CDR3 loop reads CASSQGQVGGSGYTF. Written as DNA, the CDR3 is TGTGCCAGCAGCCAAGGTCAGGTCGGTGGTTCCGGCTACACCTTC.

The chain employs TRBV7-9 and TRBJ1-1, with no clear D. The germline CDR1 and CDR2 sequences are SEHNR and FQNEAQ (reference sequence). Trimming removed 3 bases from V and 3 bases from J, with 11 bases in between. The CDR3 totals 14 residues. The CDR3 sequence: CASSFQRRDTEAFF. The CDR3 nucleotides read TGTGCCAGCAGCTTCCAGCGAAGAGACACTGAAGCTTTCTTT.

The chain combines TRBV15 with TRBJ2-7; D remains ambiguous. The CDR3 loop spans 14 amino acids. Germline V CDR1 and CDR2: LNHNV, YYDKDF (reference sequence). V lost 3 bases and J lost 2, with 11 bases in between. The CDR3 protein is CATSSSGSPYEQYF. Written as DNA, the CDR3 is TGTGCCACCAGCAGTTCAGGATCCCCCTACGAGCAGTACTTC. The variable domain in full, with the rest retrieved from reference TRBV15 and TRBJ2-7, is DAMVIQNPRYQVTQFGKPVTLSCSQTLNHNVMYWYQQKSSQAPKLLFHYYDKDFNNEADTPDNFQSRRPNTSFCFLDIRSPGLGDTAMYLCATSSSGSPYEQYFGPGTRLTVT.

The chain joins TRBV7-6 to TRBJ2-2, with D possibly being TRBD1 or TRBD2 (5 bases each). Per germline, CDR1 SGHVS and CDR2 FNYEAQ. The CDR3 sequence is 17 residues long. The ends were cut back, 5 bases at V and 2 bases at J, with 18 bases in the middle. The chain's CDR3 is CASSPGARRGNTGELFF. The DNA for the CDR3 is TGTGCCAGCAGCCCCGGGGCCCGCCGAGGCAACACCGGGGAGCTGTTTTTT.

The DNA for the CDR3 is TGTGCCAGCAGCGAGGGTAGTATTTACACTGAAGCTTTCTTT. Translating it yields CASSEGSIYTEAFF. The chain links TRBV5-8 to TRBJ1-1; D is unclear. Trimming pared 4 bases from V and 3 bases from J, leaving 13 bases between. Germline CDR1 SGHTS, CDR2 YDEGEE. The CDR3 is made up of 14 amino acids.

Worth noting for this clonotype: Mismatch with germline at one junction end may stem from a read error. The CDR3 nucleotides are TGTGCTAGCAGCTTAGCGGGAGAGCTAGAGACCCAGTACTTC. This gives the protein CASSLAGELETQYF. V gene TRBV7-7 combines with J gene TRBJ2-5; TRBD2 matches at 9 bases. The CDR3 consists of 14 residues. CDR1 is SSHAT and CDR2 is FNYEAQ in the germline V gene (reference sequence).

The V call is TRBV5-1, the J call TRBJ2-5; 8 nucleotides agree with TRBD1. The germline V gene encodes CDR1 SGHRS and CDR2 YFSETQ. V gave up 7 bases and J gave up 5 bases; unmatched junction bases: 13. This CDR3 region has 15 residues. CDR3 bases: TGCGCCAGCCTCCCACTCCCAGGGGGCAGGGAGACCCAGTACTTC. It is translated as CASLPLPGGRETQYF.

V gene TRBV19 combines with J gene TRBJ1-5; D possibly corresponds to TRBD1 (5 bases). Germline CDR1 LNHDA, CDR2 SQIVND (reference sequence). The CDR3 has 13 residues. Trimming left V 2 bases short and J 5 bases short, with 7 bases between. CDR3 in amino acids: CASSIQGYQPQHF. The DNA for the CDR3 is TGTGCCAGTAGTATACAGGGATATCAGCCCCAGCATTTT.

This clonotype was seen only a few times. This chain connects TRBV7-9 to TRBJ1-2; the match to TRBD1 covers 7 bases. Germline CDR1 reads SEHNR; CDR2 reads FQNEAQ (reference sequence). The CDR3 length is 17 residues. Losses at the gene ends were 3 bases for V and 2 bases for J; bases not matched to a gene: 12. CDR3 DNA sequence: TGTGCCAGCAGCTTCCCCTTGCCGACAGGGAAAAACTATGGCTACACCTTC. Protein product: CASSFPLPTGKNYGYTF.

This clonotype showed up just a few times. The chain links TRBV12-3 or TRBV12-4 to TRBJ1-5; D uncertain. CDR3 length: 14 amino acids. Trimming shortened V by 5 bases and J by 11 bases, and 19 bases separated the two germline ends. The CDR3 DNA reads TGTGCCAGCAGTCTTCCCGGGCGGACCGCGGCCCAGCATTTT. Translating gives CASSLPGRTAAQHF.

A few counts support this clonotype. The rearrangement uses TRBV5-6 and TRBJ1-6, with TRBD1 matching over 9 bases. Losses at the gene ends were 4 bases for V and 9 bases for J; bases not matched to a gene: 5. Germline V CDR1 and CDR2: SGHDT, YYEEEE. This CDR3 region has 14 residues. DNA of the CDR3: TGTGCCAGCAGCACGACAGGGGGGACTTCACCCCTCCACTTT. It translates to CASSTTGGTSPLHF.

On this clonotype: One end of the junction varies from germline; a read error may be responsible. The chain uses TRBV7-8 and TRBJ2-1, with 11 bases aligning to TRBD2. Germline V lookup: CDR1 SGHVS, CDR2 FQNEAQ. The CDR3 has 16 amino acids. The CDR3, as DNA: TGTGCCAGCAGCCGTCTAGCGGGGGGACTGGGGCGCTCGGAGGCCTTC. Its translation: CASSRLAGGLGRSEAF.

This chain links TRBV9 with TRBJ2-7; 12 nucleotides agree with TRBD2. Germline CDR1 reads SGDLS; CDR2 reads YYNGEE. With V trimmed by 0 bases and J by 2 bases, 9 bases remained unmatched. The CDR3 spans 18 residues. The CDR3 DNA reads as TGTGCCAGCAGCGTAGCCCCCCGGACTAGCGGGAATCCCTACGAGCAGTACTTC. This encodes CASSVAPRTSGNPYEQYF.

This clonotype showed up just a few times. J is TRBJ1-4 and V is TRBV20-1; a weak D match, TRBD1 (5 bases). Per germline, CDR1 DFQATT and CDR2 SNEGSKA (reference sequence). Trimming cost V 6 bases and J 4 bases, with 24 bases left between them. The CDR3 is made up of 17 amino acids. The CDR3 loop reads CSAPSIQVRTFNEKLFF. For the CDR3, the DNA is TGCAGTGCCCCCTCCATACAGGTCCGAACGTTTAATGAAAAACTGTTTTTT.

The sample holds a few counts of this clonotype. J is TRBJ1-2 and V is TRBV7-9, with 8 bases fitting TRBD1. Germline CDR1 reads SEHNR; CDR2 reads FQNEAQ (reference sequence). Trimming took 1 base from V and 3 from J; bases not matched to a gene: 1. There are 14 residues in the CDR3. In DNA, the CDR3 is TGTGCCAGCAGCTTAGGGGACAGGTACTATGGCTACACCTTC. Protein: CASSLGDRYYGYTF.

V is TRBV7-6 and J is TRBJ2-7, with D unclear. Germline CDR1 reads SGHVS; CDR2 reads FNYEAQ. V dropped 1 base and J dropped 7 bases, with 14 bases sitting between them. The CDR3 runs to 14 residues. The DNA of the CDR3 is TGTGCCAGCAGCTTAGGATTCAGTCTGGGAGAGCAGTACTTC. The encoded protein is CASSLGFSLGEQYF.

This clonotype showed up just a few times. The CDR3, as DNA: TGTGCCAGCAGCTTATCGGGAGTGAGCCAGGAGCAGTTCTTC. It translates to CASSLSGVSQEQFF. V gene TRBV7-8 combines with J gene TRBJ2-1; TRBD2 might be the D (6 bases). This CDR3 contains 14 residues. CDR1 and CDR2 (germline): SGHVS, FQNEAQ. V lost 2 bases and J lost 10, with 15 bases in between.